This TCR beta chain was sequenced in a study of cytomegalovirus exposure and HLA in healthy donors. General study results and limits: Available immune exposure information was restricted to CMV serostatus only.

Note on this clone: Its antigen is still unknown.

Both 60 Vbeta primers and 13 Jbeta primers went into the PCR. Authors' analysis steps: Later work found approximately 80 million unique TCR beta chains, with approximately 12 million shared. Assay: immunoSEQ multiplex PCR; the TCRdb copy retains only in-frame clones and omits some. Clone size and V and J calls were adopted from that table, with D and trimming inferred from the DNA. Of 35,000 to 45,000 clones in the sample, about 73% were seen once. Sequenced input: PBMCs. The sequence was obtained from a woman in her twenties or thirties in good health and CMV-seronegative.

The CDR3 protein is CASSQGSGGYYEQYF. The CDR3 DNA reads as TGTGCCAGCAGCCAAGGAAGCGGGGGGTACTACGAGCAGTACTTC. The chain links TRBV4-2 to TRBJ2-7; 9 nucleotides align to TRBD2. V shed 1 base and J 3 bases; nucleotides not matched to a gene: 4. The CDR3 is made up of 15 amino acids. Germline values: CDR1 LGHNA, CDR2 YNFKEQ.